This T cell receptor beta chain was profiled in a study of spatial heterogeneity in lung cancer. Time point of the sample: blood at routine non-recurrence follow-up after resection. TCRdb recomputed calls from the 5' RACE reads with MiXCR, one row per CDR3 protein. This sample yields roughly 110,000 distinct CDR3 sequences, of which more than 10% are seen a single time; approximately 25% belongs to the top ten. This clonotype turned up a few times. V lost 1 base to trimming and J lost 4 bases, with 16 bases between them. Germline V gene data show CDR1 as SGHTA and CDR2 as FQGNSA. The CDR3 consists of 16 residues.

The clonotype was recovered from a female donor with early-stage non-small cell lung cancer. This specimen was PBMCs, taken at follow-up. This rearrangement joins TRBV7-2 to TRBJ1-2, with TRBD1 as a possible D gene (6 bases). The CDR3 is CASSLGGTLLGYGYTF. DNA of the CDR3: TGTGCCAGCAGCTTAGGTGGGACACTGCTCGGCTATGGCTACACCTTC.